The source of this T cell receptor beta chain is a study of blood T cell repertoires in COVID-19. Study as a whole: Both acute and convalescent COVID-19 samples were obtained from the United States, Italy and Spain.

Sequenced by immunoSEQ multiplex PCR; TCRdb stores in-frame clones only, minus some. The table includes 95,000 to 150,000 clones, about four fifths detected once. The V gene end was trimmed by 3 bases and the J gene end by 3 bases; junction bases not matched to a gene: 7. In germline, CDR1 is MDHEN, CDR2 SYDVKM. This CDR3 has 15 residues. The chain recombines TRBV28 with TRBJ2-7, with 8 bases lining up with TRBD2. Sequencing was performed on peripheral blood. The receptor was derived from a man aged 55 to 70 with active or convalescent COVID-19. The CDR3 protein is CASSFPGGGSYEQYF. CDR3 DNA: TGTGCCAGCAGTTTCCCGGGGGGGGGCAGCTACGAGCAGTACTTC. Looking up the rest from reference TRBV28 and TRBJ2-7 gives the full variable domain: DVKVTQSSRYLVKRTGEKVFLECVQDMDHENMFWYRQDPGLGLRLIYFSYDVKMKEKGDIPEGYSVSREKKERFSLILESASTNQTSMYLCASSFPGGGSYEQYFGPGTRLTVT.